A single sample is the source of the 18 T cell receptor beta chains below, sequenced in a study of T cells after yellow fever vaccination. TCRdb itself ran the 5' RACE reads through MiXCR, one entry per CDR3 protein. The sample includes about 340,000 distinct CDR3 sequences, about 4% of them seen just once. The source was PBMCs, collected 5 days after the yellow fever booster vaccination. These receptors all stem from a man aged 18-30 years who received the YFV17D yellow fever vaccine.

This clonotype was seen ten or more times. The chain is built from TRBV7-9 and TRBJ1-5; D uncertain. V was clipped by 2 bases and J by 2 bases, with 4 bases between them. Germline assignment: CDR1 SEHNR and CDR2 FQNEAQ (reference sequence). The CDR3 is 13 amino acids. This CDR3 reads CASSLQGNQPQHF. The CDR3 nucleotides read TGTGCCAGCAGCTTACAGGGCAATCAGCCCCAGCATTTT.

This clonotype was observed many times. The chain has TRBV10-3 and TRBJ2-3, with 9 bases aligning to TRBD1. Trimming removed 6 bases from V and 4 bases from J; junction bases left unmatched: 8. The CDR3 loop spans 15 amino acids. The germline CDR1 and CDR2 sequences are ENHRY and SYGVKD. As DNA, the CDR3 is TGTGCCATCAGGGCCCCGGGACAGGGAGCAGATACGCAGTATTTT. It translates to CAIRAPGQGADTQYF.

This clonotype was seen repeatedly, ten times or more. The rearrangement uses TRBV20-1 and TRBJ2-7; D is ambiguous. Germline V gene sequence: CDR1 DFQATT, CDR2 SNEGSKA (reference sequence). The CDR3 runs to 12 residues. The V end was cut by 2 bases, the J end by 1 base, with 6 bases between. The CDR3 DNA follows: TGCAGTGCTAGATACCGATCCTACGAGCAGTACGTC. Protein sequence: CSARYRSYEQYV.

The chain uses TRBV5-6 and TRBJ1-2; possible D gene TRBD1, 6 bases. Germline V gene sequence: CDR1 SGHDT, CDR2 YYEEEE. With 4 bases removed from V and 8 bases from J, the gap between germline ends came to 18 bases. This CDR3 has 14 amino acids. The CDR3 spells CASSPALTGRGYTF. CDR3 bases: TGTGCCAGCAGCCCTGCGCTTACAGGGAGAGGCTACACCTTC.

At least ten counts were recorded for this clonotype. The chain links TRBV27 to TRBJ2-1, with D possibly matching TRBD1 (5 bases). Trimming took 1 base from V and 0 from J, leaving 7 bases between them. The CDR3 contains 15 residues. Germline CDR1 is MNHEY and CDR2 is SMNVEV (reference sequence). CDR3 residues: CASSLFGASYNEQFF. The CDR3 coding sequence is TGTGCCAGCAGTTTATTTGGGGCCTCCTACAATGAGCAGTTCTTC.

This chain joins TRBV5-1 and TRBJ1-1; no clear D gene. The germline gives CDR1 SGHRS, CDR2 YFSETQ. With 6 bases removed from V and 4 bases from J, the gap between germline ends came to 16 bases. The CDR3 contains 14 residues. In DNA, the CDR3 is TGCGCCAGCAACACCCAACCGGGCAGCACTGAAGCTTTCTTT. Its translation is CASNTQPGSTEAFF.

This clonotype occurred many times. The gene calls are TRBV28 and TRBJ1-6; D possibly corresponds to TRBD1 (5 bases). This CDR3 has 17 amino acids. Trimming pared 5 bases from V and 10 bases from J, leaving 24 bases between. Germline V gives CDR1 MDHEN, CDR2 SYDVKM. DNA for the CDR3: TGTGCCAGCAGTCCCCGTCTGGTTGGGACTAGGAGGTCACCCCTCCACTTT. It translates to CASSPRLVGTRRSPLHF.

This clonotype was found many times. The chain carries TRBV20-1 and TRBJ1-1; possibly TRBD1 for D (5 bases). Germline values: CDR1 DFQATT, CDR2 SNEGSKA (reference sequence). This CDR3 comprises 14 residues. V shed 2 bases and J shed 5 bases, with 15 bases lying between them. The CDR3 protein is CSARRRSGVTEAFF. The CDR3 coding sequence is TGCAGTGCTAGACGCCGTTCGGGGGTGACTGAAGCTTTCTTT.

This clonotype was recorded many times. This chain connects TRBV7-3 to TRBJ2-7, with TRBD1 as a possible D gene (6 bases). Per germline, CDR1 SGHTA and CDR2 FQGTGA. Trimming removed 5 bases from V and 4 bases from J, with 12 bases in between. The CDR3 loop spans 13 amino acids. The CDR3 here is CASSLIQGYEQYF. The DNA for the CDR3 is TGTGCCAGCAGCCTAATCCAGGGGTACGAGCAGTACTTC.

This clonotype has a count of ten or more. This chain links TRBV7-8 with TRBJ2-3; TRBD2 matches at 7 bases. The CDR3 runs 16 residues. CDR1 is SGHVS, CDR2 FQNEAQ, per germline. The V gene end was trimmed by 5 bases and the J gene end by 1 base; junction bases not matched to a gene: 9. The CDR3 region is CASSHPQRGGTDTQYF. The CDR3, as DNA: TGTGCCAGCAGCCACCCCCAGCGGGGAGGCACAGATACGCAGTATTTT.

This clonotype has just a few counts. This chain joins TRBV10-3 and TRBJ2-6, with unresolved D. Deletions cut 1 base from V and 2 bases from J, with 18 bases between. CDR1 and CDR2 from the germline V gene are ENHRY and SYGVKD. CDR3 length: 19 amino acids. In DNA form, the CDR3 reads TGTGCCATCAGTGAGTTACGGCAGGTTCCCCCTCCTGGGGCCAACGTCCTGACTTTC. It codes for CAISELRQVPPPGANVLTF.

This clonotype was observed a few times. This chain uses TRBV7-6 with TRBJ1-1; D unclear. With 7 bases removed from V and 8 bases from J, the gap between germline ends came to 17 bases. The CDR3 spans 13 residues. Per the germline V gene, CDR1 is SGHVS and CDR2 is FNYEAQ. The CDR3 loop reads CASTPLKGGEAFF. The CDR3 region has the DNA TGTGCCAGCACCCCCCTGAAGGGCGGGGAAGCTTTCTTT.

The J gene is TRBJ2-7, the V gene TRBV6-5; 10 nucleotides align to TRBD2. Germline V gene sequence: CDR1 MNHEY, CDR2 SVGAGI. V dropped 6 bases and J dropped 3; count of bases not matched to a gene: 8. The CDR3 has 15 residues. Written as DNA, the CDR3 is TGTGCCAGCAGATATTCTAGCGGGGGTATCTACGAGCAGTACGTC. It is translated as CASRYSSGGIYEQYV.

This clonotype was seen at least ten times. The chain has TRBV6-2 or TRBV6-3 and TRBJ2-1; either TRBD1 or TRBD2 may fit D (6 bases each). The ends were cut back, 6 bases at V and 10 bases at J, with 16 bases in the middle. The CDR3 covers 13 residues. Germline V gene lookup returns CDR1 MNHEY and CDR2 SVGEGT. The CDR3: CASSYRGRREQFF. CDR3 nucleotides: TGTGCCAGCAGCTACCGGGGGCGTCGAGAGCAGTTCTTC.

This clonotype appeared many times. CDR3 in DNA: TGTGCCACCAGCAGAGATGGGACGGGGGGGAGCACAGATACGCAGTATTTT. Its translation: CATSRDGTGGSTDTQYF. This chain uses TRBV15 with TRBJ2-3, with 8 positions matching TRBD2. V lost 0 bases and J lost 0; bases outside the gene matches: 5. The CDR3 runs to 17 residues. Germline V gives CDR1 LNHNV, CDR2 YYDKDF (reference sequence).

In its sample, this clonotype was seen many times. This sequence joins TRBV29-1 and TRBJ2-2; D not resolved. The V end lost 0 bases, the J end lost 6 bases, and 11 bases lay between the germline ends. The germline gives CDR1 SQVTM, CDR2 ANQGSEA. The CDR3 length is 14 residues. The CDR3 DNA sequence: TGCAGCGTTGAAGATCAAGGGAAGGCCGGGGAGCTGTTTTTT. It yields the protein CSVEDQGKAGELFF.

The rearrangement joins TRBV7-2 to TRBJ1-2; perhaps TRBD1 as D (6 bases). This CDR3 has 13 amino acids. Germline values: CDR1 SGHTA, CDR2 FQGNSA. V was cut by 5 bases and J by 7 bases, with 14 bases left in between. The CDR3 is CASSADSFGGYTF. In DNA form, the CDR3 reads TGTGCCAGCAGCGCGGACAGTTTTGGTGGCTACACCTTC.

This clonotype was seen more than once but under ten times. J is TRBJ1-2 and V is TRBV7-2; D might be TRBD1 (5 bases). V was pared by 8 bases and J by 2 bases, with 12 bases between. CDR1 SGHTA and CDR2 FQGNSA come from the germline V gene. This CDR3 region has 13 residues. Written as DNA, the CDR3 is TGTGCCAGCTCGGGGCTTTCCAACTATGGCTACACCTTC. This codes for CASSGLSNYGYTF.